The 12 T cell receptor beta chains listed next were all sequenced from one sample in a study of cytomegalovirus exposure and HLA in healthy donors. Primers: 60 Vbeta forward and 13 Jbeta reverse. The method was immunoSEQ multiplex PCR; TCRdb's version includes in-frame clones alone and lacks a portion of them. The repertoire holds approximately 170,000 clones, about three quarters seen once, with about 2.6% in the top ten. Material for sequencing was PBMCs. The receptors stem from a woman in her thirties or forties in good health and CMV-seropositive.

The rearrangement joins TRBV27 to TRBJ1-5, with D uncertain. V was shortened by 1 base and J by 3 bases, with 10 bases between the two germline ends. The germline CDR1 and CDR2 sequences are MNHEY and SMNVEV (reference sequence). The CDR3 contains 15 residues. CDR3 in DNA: TGTGCCAGCAGTTTATTCGGGGAGAACAATCAGCCCCAGCATTTT. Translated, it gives CASSLFGENNQPQHF.

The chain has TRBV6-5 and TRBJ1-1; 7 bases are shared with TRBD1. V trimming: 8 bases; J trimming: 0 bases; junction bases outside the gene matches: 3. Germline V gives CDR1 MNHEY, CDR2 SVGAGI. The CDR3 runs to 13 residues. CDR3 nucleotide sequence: TGTGCCAGCTGGGGGACAGTGAACACTGAAGCTTTCTTT. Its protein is CASWGTVNTEAFF.

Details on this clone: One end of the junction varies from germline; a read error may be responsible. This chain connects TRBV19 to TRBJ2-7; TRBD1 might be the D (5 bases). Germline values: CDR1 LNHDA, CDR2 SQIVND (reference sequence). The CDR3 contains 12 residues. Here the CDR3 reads CASSIKGYGQYF. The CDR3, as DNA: TGTGCCAGTAGTATAAAGGGGTACGGGCAGTACTTC.

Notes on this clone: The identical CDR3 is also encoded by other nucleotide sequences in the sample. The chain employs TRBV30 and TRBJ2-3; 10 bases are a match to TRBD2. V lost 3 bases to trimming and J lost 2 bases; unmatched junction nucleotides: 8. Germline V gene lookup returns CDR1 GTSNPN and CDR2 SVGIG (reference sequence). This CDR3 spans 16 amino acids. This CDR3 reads CAWSVLSGGTTDTQYF. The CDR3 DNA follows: TGTGCCTGGAGCGTACTTAGCGGGGGGACCACAGATACGCAGTATTTT.

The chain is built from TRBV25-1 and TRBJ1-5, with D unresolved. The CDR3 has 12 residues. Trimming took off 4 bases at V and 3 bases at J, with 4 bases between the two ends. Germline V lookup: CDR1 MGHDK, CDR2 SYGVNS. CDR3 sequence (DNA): TGTGCCAGCAGTGCCAACAATCAGCCCCAGCATTTT. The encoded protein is CASSANNQPQHF.

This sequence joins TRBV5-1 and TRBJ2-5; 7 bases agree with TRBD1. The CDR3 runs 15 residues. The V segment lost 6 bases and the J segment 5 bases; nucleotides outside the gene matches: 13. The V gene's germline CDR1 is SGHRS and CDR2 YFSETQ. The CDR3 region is CASTTTGYLAETQYF. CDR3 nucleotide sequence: TGCGCCAGCACCACGACAGGGTATCTTGCTGAGACCCAGTACTTC.

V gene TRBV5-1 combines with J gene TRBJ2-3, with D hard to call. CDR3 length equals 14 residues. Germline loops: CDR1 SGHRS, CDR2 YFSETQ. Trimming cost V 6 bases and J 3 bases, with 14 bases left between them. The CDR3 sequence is CASKLVAATDTQYF. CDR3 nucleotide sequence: TGCGCCAGCAAATTAGTAGCAGCGACAGATACGCAGTATTTT.

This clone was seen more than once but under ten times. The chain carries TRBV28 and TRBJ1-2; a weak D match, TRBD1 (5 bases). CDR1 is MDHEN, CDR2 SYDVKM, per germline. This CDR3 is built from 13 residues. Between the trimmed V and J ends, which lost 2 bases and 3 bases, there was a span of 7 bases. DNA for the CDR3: TGTGCCAGCAGTTTACTACAGGACTATGGCTACACCTTC. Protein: CASSLLQDYGYTF.

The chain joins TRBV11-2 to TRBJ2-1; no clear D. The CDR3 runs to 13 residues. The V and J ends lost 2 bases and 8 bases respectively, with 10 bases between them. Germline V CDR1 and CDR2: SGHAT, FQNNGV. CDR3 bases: TGTGCCAGCAGCTTAAATGTCCCGGATGAGCAGTTCTTC. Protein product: CASSLNVPDEQFF.

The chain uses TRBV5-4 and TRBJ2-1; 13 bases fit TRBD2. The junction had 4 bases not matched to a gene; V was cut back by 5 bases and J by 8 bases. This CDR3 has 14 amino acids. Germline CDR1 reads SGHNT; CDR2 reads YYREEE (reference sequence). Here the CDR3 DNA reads TGTGCCAGCAGGGGTGGGACTAGCGGGGATGAGCAGTTCTTC. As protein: CASRGGTSGDEQFF.

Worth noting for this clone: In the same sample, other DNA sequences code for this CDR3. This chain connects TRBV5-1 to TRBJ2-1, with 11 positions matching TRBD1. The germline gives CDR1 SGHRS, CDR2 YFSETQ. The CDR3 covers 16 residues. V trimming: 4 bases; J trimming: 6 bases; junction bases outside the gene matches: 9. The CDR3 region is CASSPSGTGGSNEQFF. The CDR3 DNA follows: TGCGCCAGCAGCCCATCCGGGACAGGGGGAAGCAATGAGCAGTTCTTC.

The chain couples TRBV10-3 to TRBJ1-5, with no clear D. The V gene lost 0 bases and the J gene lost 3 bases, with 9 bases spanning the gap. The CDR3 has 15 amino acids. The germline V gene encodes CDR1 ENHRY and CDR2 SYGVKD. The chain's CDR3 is CAISESTGNNQPQHF. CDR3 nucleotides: TGTGCCATCAGTGAGTCGACGGGGAACAATCAGCCCCAGCATTTT.